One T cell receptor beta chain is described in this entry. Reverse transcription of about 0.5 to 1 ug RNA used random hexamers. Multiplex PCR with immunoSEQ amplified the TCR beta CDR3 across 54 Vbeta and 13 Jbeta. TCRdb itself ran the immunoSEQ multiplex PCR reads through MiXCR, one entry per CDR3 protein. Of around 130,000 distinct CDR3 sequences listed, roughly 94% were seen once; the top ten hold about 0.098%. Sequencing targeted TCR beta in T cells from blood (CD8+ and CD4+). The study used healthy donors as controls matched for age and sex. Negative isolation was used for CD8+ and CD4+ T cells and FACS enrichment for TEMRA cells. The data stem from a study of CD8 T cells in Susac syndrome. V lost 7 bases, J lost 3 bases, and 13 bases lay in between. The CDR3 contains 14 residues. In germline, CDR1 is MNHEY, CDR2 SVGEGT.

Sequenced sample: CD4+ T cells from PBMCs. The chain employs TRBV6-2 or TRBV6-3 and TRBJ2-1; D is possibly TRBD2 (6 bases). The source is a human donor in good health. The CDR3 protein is CASTSDSGYNEQFF. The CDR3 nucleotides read TGTGCCAGCACCTCGGATAGCGGCTACAATGAGCAGTTCTTC.